This TCR beta chain originates from a study of cytomegalovirus exposure and HLA in healthy donors. Trimming shortened V by 4 bases and J by 6 bases, and 6 bases separated the two germline ends. In germline, CDR1 is KGHSH, CDR2 LQKENI. This CDR3 comprises 12 residues. PCR primers comprised 60 Vbeta and 13 Jbeta primers. Profiling relied on immunoSEQ multiplex PCR, and the TCRdb table lists in-frame clones only, not all of them. The sample includes under 200,000 clones, around 82% of them seen just once. The sample taken for sequencing was PBMCs. This sequence originates from a boy aged 5-17 years in good health and CMV-seronegative. The V gene is TRBV18, the J gene TRBJ1-4; no reliable D call. The CDR3 spells CASSQTDEKLFF. CDR3 nucleotides: TGTGCCAGCTCACAAACAGATGAAAAACTGTTTTTT.